This TCR beta chain was retrieved from a study of T cell responses to AZD1222 COVID-19 vaccine. The study, taken as a whole, reports: Among spike-specific TCRs, nearly half reportedly target unmutated variant regions. Donors were mostly white British, more females; clonal diversity possibly underestimated. Vaccine-related CD4 TCRs covered spike, predominating at 160-218 and 743-854. Just a handful of people given AZD1222 tested seropositive at baseline.

The CDR3 spans 17 residues. The V end lost 8 bases, the J end lost 5 bases, and 25 bases lay between the germline ends. Germline V CDR1 and CDR2: WNHNN, SYGVQD (reference sequence). In regard to this clone: Antigen: not known.

Data came from immunoSEQ multiplex PCR; TCRdb stores just in-frame clones and leaves some out. The data show 150,000 to 200,000 clones, 85% to 95% seen once. V gene TRBV10-1 combines with J gene TRBJ2-1, with D tentatively TRBD1 (5 bases). This TCR was sampled from an adult in good health. This sample comprised peripheral blood, obtained on day 0 of AZD1222 vaccination. The CDR3 DNA follows: TGCGCCAGCCCCCTCGAAGAGGACACAGCCTATAACAATGAGCAGTTCTTC. Translated, it gives CASPLEEDTAYNNEQFF.